These T cell receptor beta chains were read from a single sample in a study of blood T cells in healthy people across ages. Via MiXCR, TCRdb re-called the 5' RACE reads, giving one row per CDR3 protein. Of roughly 900,000 distinct CDR3 sequences listed, more than 25% are singletons. The sample taken for sequencing was blood. These receptors were taken from an elderly woman in good health. CDR3s include the opening cysteine and the closing phenylalanine or tryptophan. A D gene is named only where the DNA matches it firmly. Only some rows state a clone size, as once, few, many or a class for expanded clones.

abundance,d_gene,v_gene,j_gene,CDR3aa,CDR3nt
-,-,TRBV12-3/TRBV12-4,TRBJ1-2,CASRATDPYGYTF,TGTGCCAGCAGGGCTACGGACCCCTATGGCTACACCTTC
many,TRBD2,TRBV7-2,TRBJ2-1,CASSLVAGGTIANEQFF,TGTGCCAGCAGCTTAGTCGCCGGGGGGACGATTGCCAATGAGCAGTTCTTC
many,-,TRBV12-3/TRBV12-4,TRBJ1-1,CASSLHGNTEAFF,TGTGCCAGCAGTTTGCACGGGAACACTGAAGCTTTCTTT
many,-,TRBV7-2,TRBJ2-7,CASSLAYMGQSSSYEQYF,TGTGCCAGCAGCCTAGCGTATATGGGACAGTCGAGCTCCTACGAGCAGTACTTC
-,-,TRBV18,TRBJ2-5,CASSPQQGMNEQYF,TGTGCCAGCTCACCACAGCAGGGTATGAATGAGCAGTACTTC
few,TRBD1,TRBV19,TRBJ2-1,CASSSAGTGWNEQFF,TGTGCCAGTAGTAGCGCCGGGACAGGGTGGAATGAGCAGTTCTTC
-,TRBD2,TRBV12-3/TRBV12-4,TRBJ2-3,CASSLSGGRADTQYF,TGTGCCAGCAGTTTAAGCGGGGGGAGAGCAGATACGCAGTATTTT
-,TRBD1,TRBV3-1,TRBJ1-6,CASSQGGQERNSPLHF,TGTGCCAGCAGCCAAGGCGGACAGGAGAGAAATTCACCCCTCCACTTT
-,-,TRBV7-3,TRBJ2-5,CASSLFPGRETQYF,TGTGCCAGCAGCTTATTTCCAGGGCGAGAGACCCAGTACTTC
-,-,TRBV5-5,TRBJ2-1,CASSPGQLPYNEQFF,TGTGCCAGCAGCCCGGGCCAACTACCCTACAATGAGCAGTTCTTC
-,-,TRBV5-1,TRBJ2-1,CASSLLGHYQETQFF,TGCGCCAGCAGCTTGTTGGGGCATTACCAAGAGACCCAGTTCTTC
many,TRBD2,TRBV20-1,TRBJ2-1,CSAPERGPYNEQFF,TGCAGTGCCCCCGAGCGGGGACCCTACAATGAGCAGTTCTTC
many,TRBD2,TRBV7-9,TRBJ2-5,CASTAGGRQETQYF,TGTGCCAGCACAGCGGGGGGCCGCCAAGAGACCCAGTACTTC
-,TRBD1,TRBV18,TRBJ2-1,CASSPTIQGDEQFF,TGTGCCAGCTCACCAACTATACAGGGGGACGAGCAGTTCTTC
few,TRBD2,TRBV12-3/TRBV12-4,TRBJ2-3,CASRGGIRMSTDTQYF,TGTGCCAGTCGCGGGGGGATCCGAATGAGCACAGATACGCAGTATTTT
many,-,TRBV7-9,TRBJ1-5,CASSPDGVNQPQHF,TGTGCCAGCAGCCCGGATGGGGTAAATCAGCCCCAGCATTTT
-,-,TRBV15,TRBJ1-4,CATSRDRAGREKRFF,TGTGCCACCAGCAGAGATAGGGCAGGGCGTGAAAAACGGTTTTTT
-,-,TRBV5-1,TRBJ1-5,CASSFRPGDSGSSNQPQHF,TGCGCCAGCAGCTTTCGGCCAGGGGATTCCGGTAGCAGCAATCAGCCCCAGCATTTT
-,-,TRBV7-2,TRBJ2-5,CASSLAVRGLETQYF,TGTGCCAGCAGCTTAGCTGTTCGAGGGCTTGAGACCCAGTACTTC
few,TRBD2,TRBV20-1,TRBJ2-5,CSAKSGGAYNEQYF,TGCAGTGCTAAGAGCGGGGGGGCTTACAATGAGCAGTACTTC
-,TRBD2,TRBV15,TRBJ2-3,CATSREVAGLGSYTQYF,TGTGCCACCAGCAGAGAAGTTGCGGGACTAGGATCTTATACGCAGTATTTT
-,TRBD1,TRBV20-1,TRBJ1-2,CSASTQGAKGYTF,TGCAGTGCTAGCACACAGGGGGCGAAGGGCTACACCTTC
-,TRBD1,TRBV18,TRBJ2-3,CASSRDRGQDTQYF,TGTGCCAGCTCCAGGGACAGGGGGCAAGATACGCAGTATTTT
-,TRBD1,TRBV11-2,TRBJ2-5,CASSRGGQGAPYF,TGTGCCAGCAGTCGCGGAGGACAGGGAGCCCCGTACTTC
once,-,TRBV7-9,TRBJ2-7,CAGSLGDEQYF,TGTGCCGGCAGCTTAGGGGACGAGCAGTACTTC
few,-,TRBV20-1,TRBJ1-6,CSAREQNNSPLHF,TGCAGTGCTAGGGAACAGAATAATTCACCCCTCCACTTT
many,-,TRBV20-1,TRBJ1-6,CSARASYNSPLHF,TGCAGTGCAAGGGCCTCCTATAATTCACCCCTCCACTTT
few,TRBD1,TRBV12-3/TRBV12-4,TRBJ1-2,CASSLGRDREGYTF,TGTGCCAGCAGTTTAGGCCGGGACAGGGAGGGCTACACCTTC
-,-,TRBV6-5,TRBJ2-3,CASSYSPVNTQYF,TGTGCCAGCAGTTACTCTCCGGTAAATACGCAGTATTTT
many,-,TRBV2,TRBJ2-3,CASSDGGEGPWDTQYF,TGTGCCAGCAGTGATGGCGGCGAGGGCCCCTGGGATACGCAGTATTTT
few,TRBD2,TRBV7-8,TRBJ2-3,CASSGALATDTQYF,TGTGCCAGCAGCGGGGCACTAGCGACAGATACGCAGTATTTT
-,-,TRBV30,TRBJ2-7,CAWSVRPHLTGYEQYF,TGTGCCTGGAGTGTACGTCCTCACCTCACGGGCTACGAGCAGTACTTC
few,-,TRBV28,TRBJ2-1,CASSLRKGVNEQFF,TGTGCCAGCAGTCTGAGGAAGGGAGTGAATGAGCAGTTCTTC
many,-,TRBV7-8,TRBJ2-1,CASSLELWQSNEQFF,TGTGCCAGCAGCTTGGAACTCTGGCAGAGCAATGAGCAGTTCTTC
many,TRBD1,TRBV12-3/TRBV12-4,TRBJ2-2,CASSPGTGGTGELFF,TGTGCCAGCAGTCCCGGGACAGGGGGCACCGGGGAGCTGTTTTTT
few,-,TRBV4-2,TRBJ1-6,CASSQETGDIGKVNSPPHF,TGTGCCAGCAGCCAAGAAACGGGGGACATCGGTAAAGTAAATTCACCCCCCCACTTT
many,-,TRBV5-6,TRBJ2-7,CASSWRGVVYEQYF,TGTGCCAGCAGCTGGAGGGGGGTAGTCTACGAGCAGTACTTC
many,-,TRBV6-1,TRBJ2-7,CASSETGAYEQYF,TGTGCCAGCAGTGAGACAGGAGCCTACGAGCAGTACTTC
many,TRBD1,TRBV3-1,TRBJ2-5,CASSRRQGLETQYF,TGTGCCAGCAGCCGCCGACAGGGTCTAGAGACCCAGTACTTC
many,-,TRBV12-3/TRBV12-4,TRBJ2-7,CASTPGEERNEQYF,TGTGCCAGCACCCCAGGGGAGGAGAGGAACGAGCAGTACTTC
few,TRBD1,TRBV7-2,TRBJ2-2,CASGQGSVGSITGELFF,TGTGCCAGTGGACAGGGGAGCGTTGGGTCTATCACCGGGGAGCTGTTTTTT
once,-,TRBV5-1,TRBJ2-1,CASSLQEINEQFF,TGCGCCAGCAGCCTACAGGAAATTAATGAGCAGTTCTTC
-,TRBD2,TRBV4-1,TRBJ2-7,CASSQELAGDYEQYF,TGCGCCAGCAGCCAGGAACTAGCGGGAGATTACGAGCAGTACTTC